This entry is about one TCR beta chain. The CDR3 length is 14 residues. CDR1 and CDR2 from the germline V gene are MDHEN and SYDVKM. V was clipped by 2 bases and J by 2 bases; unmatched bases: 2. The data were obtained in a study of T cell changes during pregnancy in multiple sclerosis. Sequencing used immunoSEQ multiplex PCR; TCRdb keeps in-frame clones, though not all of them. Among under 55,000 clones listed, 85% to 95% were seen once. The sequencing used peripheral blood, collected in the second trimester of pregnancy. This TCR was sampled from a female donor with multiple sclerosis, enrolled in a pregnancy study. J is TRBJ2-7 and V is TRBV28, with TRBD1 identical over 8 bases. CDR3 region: CASSLETGAYEQYF. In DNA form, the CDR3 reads TGTGCCAGCAGTTTAGAGACAGGGGCCTACGAGCAGTACTTC.